Shown below are 29 T cell receptor beta chains from a single sample sequenced in a study of T cell responses to AZD1222 COVID-19 vaccine. Sequenced by immunoSEQ multiplex PCR; TCRdb stores in-frame clones only, minus some. Here the sample spans approximately 110,000 clones, 82% being singletons. The specimen comprised peripheral blood, sampled on day 0 of AZD1222 vaccination. These receptors were obtained from an adult in good health.

The J gene is TRBJ1-2, the V gene TRBV11-2; D unresolved. This CDR3 has 15 amino acids. Germline CDR1 is SGHAT and CDR2 is FQNNGV. The germline V and J ends were trimmed by 4 bases and 0 bases, with 12 bases remaining between them. CDR3 protein: CASSSIRRANYGYTF. DNA for the CDR3: TGTGCCAGCAGCTCCATTCGTCGGGCTAACTATGGCTACACCTTC. The variable domain in full, with the rest retrieved from reference TRBV11-2 and TRBJ1-2, is EAGVAQSPRYKIIEKRQSVAFWCNPISGHATLYWYQQILGQGPKLLIQFQNNGVVDDSQLPKDRFSAERLKGVDSTLKIQPAKLEDSAVYLCASSSIRRANYGYTFGSGTRLTVV.

The chain recombines TRBV3-1 (or the pseudogene TRBV3-2) with TRBJ1-1, with no clear D. V gave up 4 bases and J gave up 8 bases, with 11 bases separating them. CDR1 is LGHDT and CDR2 is YNNKEL in the germline V gene (reference sequence). There are 12 residues in the CDR3. CDR3 residues: CASSLVESEAFF. The CDR3 region has the DNA TGTGCCAGCAGCCTAGTAGAATCAGAAGCTTTCTTT.

V gene TRBV10-2 combines with J gene TRBJ1-5, with 7 nucleotides matching TRBD1. The V gene's germline CDR1 is WSHSY and CDR2 SAAADI. This CDR3 has 14 residues. The V segment lost 6 bases and the J segment 3 bases; nucleotides outside the gene matches: 5. The CDR3 loop is CASRGTDHNQPQHF. The CDR3 nucleotides read TGCGCCAGCAGGGGGACAGATCACAATCAGCCCCAGCATTTT.

The table lists this clone with a few counts. This chain joins TRBV11-2 and TRBJ1-6; D might be TRBD1 (5 bases). V was shortened by 3 bases and J by 3 bases, with 12 bases between the two germline ends. CDR3 length: 16 amino acids. The V gene's germline CDR1 is SGHAT and CDR2 FQNNGV. The CDR3 DNA follows: TGTGCCAGCAGCTTTGGAGGGGCGAACTATAATTCACCCCTCCACTTT. It encodes CASSFGGANYNSPLHF.

The chain links TRBV9 to TRBJ1-3; D remains ambiguous. The V end was cut by 3 bases, the J end by 2 bases, with 12 bases between. There are 15 residues in the CDR3. CDR1 SGDLS and CDR2 YYNGEE come from the germline V gene. In nucleotides, the CDR3 is TGTGCCAGCAGCGGGGATATAGATGCTGGAAACACCATATATTTT. This codes for CASSGDIDAGNTIYF.

The chain couples TRBV7-9 to TRBJ2-7; D is unclear. The CDR3 consists of 14 residues. Germline loops: CDR1 SEHNR, CDR2 FQNEAQ (reference sequence). Trimming cost V 4 bases and J 1 base, with 11 bases left between them. CDR3 protein: CASSSRAESYEQYF. The CDR3 coding sequence is TGTGCCAGCAGCTCAAGGGCAGAGTCCTACGAGCAGTACTTC. Combining the CDR3 with reference TRBV7-9 and TRBJ2-7 gives the whole variable domain DTGVSQNPRHKITKRGQNVTFRCDPISEHNRLYWYRQTLGQGPEFLTYFQNEAQLEKSRLLSDRFSAERPKGSFSTLEIQRTEQGDSAMYLCASSSRAESYEQYFGPGTRLTVT.

The rearrangement uses TRBV5-1 and TRBJ2-5; weak D call: TRBD1 (5 bases). CDR1 is SGHRS and CDR2 is YFSETQ in the germline V gene. V shed 0 bases and J shed 1 base, with 13 bases lying between them. The CDR3 spans 16 residues. CDR3 in amino acids: CASSLGQGGPQETQYF. The CDR3 DNA is TGCGCCAGCAGCTTGGGGCAGGGCGGACCCCAAGAGACCCAGTACTTC.

V and J are TRBV30 and TRBJ2-5; D perhaps matches TRBD1 (5 bases). V was trimmed by 5 bases and J by 8 bases, leaving 15 bases between them. The CDR3 runs to 12 residues. CDR1 and CDR2 from the germline V gene are GTSNPN and SVGIG (reference sequence). The CDR3 loop reads CAWGHLQGTQYF. The CDR3 DNA is TGTGCCTGGGGACACCTCCAAGGTACCCAGTACTTC.

The chain employs TRBV24-1 and TRBJ1-5, with a possible D match to TRBD1 (6 bases). The CDR3 has 13 residues. CDR1 and CDR2 from the germline V gene are KGHDR and SFDVKD. Between the trimmed V and J ends, which lost 6 bases and 4 bases, there was a span of 9 bases. The CDR3 DNA follows: TGTGCCACCAGTCCGGACAGTAATCAGCCCCAGCATTTT. Translated: CATSPDSNQPQHF.

The chain combines TRBV2 with TRBJ1-5, with 10 nucleotides matching TRBD1. CDR3 length: 14 residues. CDR1 is SNHLY and CDR2 is FYNNEI in the germline V gene. The V gene end was trimmed by 6 bases and the J gene end by 2 bases; junction bases not matched to a gene: 1. DNA of the CDR3: TGTGCCAGCAGGGACAGGGGGGGCAATCAGCCCCAGCATTTT. Residues: CASRDRGGNQPQHF.

This clone has only a few counts. The J gene is TRBJ1-4, the V gene TRBV15; TRBD1 aligns across 11 bases. V dropped 6 bases and J dropped 5; count of bases not matched to a gene: 14. Germline V CDR1 and CDR2: LNHNV, YYDKDF (reference sequence). This CDR3 spans 18 amino acids. DNA for the CDR3: TGTGCCACCAGTAACAACCGGGACAGGGGGAAGTTAAATGAAAAACTGTTTTTT. The encoded protein is CATSNNRDRGKLNEKLFF.

The V call is TRBV4-3, the J call TRBJ1-3; no clear D. The CDR3 spans 17 residues. The germline CDR1 and CDR2 sequences are LGHNA and YSLEER. The ends were cut back, 1 base at V and 0 bases at J, with 13 bases in the middle. DNA of the CDR3: TGCGCCAGCAGCCAAGGGGTTTGGGAAAGCTCTGGAAACACCATATATTTT. This codes for CASSQGVWESSGNTIYF.

This clone is categorized as medium-sized. The same CDR3 also results from other DNA sequences found in this sample. The chain uses TRBV5-1 and TRBJ1-2, with D possibly matching TRBD1 (6 bases). From germline, CDR1 is SGHRS and CDR2 YFSETQ. CDR3 size: 13 residues. V was pared by 3 bases and J by 4 bases, with 10 bases between. CDR3 in amino acids: CASSWDKSYGYTF. Written as DNA, the CDR3 is TGCGCCAGCAGCTGGGACAAGTCCTATGGCTACACCTTC.

The chain carries TRBV10-3 and TRBJ2-5; 15 bases are a match to TRBD2. V was clipped by 10 bases and J by 5 bases; unmatched bases: 8. The CDR3 totals 15 residues. The germline V gene has CDR1 ENHRY and CDR2 SYGVKD. DNA for the CDR3: TGTGCCACCAGGACTAGCGGGGGGGCCAGTGAGACCCAGTACTTC. Translating it yields CATRTSGGASETQYF.

This clone was seen a handful of times. This rearrangement joins TRBV27 to TRBJ1-2; D not certain. CDR3 length: 13 amino acids. CDR1 is MNHEY and CDR2 is SMNVEV in the germline V gene (reference sequence). V lost 4 bases, J lost 4 bases, and 10 bases lay in between. The CDR3 reads CASSSQTAYGYTF. CDR3 DNA: TGTGCCAGCAGTTCCCAGACCGCCTATGGCTACACCTTC.

The V and J genes are TRBV5-6 and TRBJ2-2; no firm D call. Germline V gene lookup returns CDR1 SGHDT and CDR2 YYEEEE. The CDR3 totals 12 residues. V was shortened by 5 bases and J by 6 bases, with 8 bases between the two germline ends. The CDR3 DNA reads as TGTGCCAGCAGTGTGATGGCCGGGGAGCTGTTTTTT. Encoded protein: CASSVMAGELFF. The whole variable domain, filled in from reference TRBV5-6 and TRBJ2-2, reads DAGVTQSPTHLIKTRGQQVTLRCSPKSGHDTVSWYQQALGQGPQFIFQYYEEEERQRGNFPDRFSGHQFPNYSSELNVNALLLGDSALYLCASSVMAGELFFGEGSRLTVL.

The chain is built from TRBV4-3 and TRBJ2-2; TRBD2 is a possible D gene (6 bases). Trimming removed 4 bases at V and 5 bases at J, with 8 bases between. In germline, CDR1 is LGHNA, CDR2 YSLEER. The CDR3 length is 13 residues. CDR3 sequence reads: CASSRAGTGELFF. The CDR3 DNA sequence: TGCGCCAGCAGCCGGGCGGGGACCGGGGAGCTGTTTTTT.

The rearrangement uses TRBV7-9 and TRBJ1-2; D unresolved. This CDR3 has 13 residues. V was clipped by 1 base and J by 5 bases, with 8 bases between them. Looked up from germline, CDR1 is SEHNR and CDR2 is FQNEAQ (reference sequence). The CDR3 here is CASSLVGPYGYTF. The CDR3 nucleotides are TGTGCCAGCAGCTTAGTCGGGCCATATGGCTACACCTTC.

The chain links TRBV6-5 to TRBJ2-1; 13 nucleotides match TRBD2. The V segment lost 6 bases and the J segment 5 bases; nucleotides outside the gene matches: 4. Germline values: CDR1 MNHEY, CDR2 SVGAGI. This CDR3 comprises 15 residues. As DNA, the CDR3 is TGTGCCAGCAGCCCCACTAGCGGGGGGGACAATGAGCAGTTCTTC. It encodes CASSPTSGGDNEQFF.

The V call is TRBV4-3, the J call TRBJ1-2, with D unresolved. The CDR3 is 14 residues long. V lost 0 bases to trimming and J lost 8 bases, with 13 bases between them. Germline CDR1 and CDR2: LGHNA and YSLEER. The CDR3 nucleotides read TGCGCCAGCAGCCAAGATTCGGGTATTGGCGGCTACACCTTC. Its protein is CASSQDSGIGGYTF.

The chain has TRBV4-1 and TRBJ1-5, with 7 bases that match TRBD1. The CDR3 totals 17 residues. The V and J ends lost 1 base and 2 bases, in that order; junction bases with no gene match: 8. Germline V CDR1 and CDR2: MGHRA, YSYEKL. CDR3 in amino acids: CASSQADRVQGNQPQHF. The CDR3 nucleotides are TGCGCCAGCAGCCAAGCTGACAGGGTCCAGGGCAATCAGCCCCAGCATTTT.

The chain has TRBV5-5 and TRBJ1-2; unclear D gene. The CDR3 is 14 residues long. Germline lookup yields CDR1 SGHKS and CDR2 YYEKEE (reference sequence). Trimming removed 1 base at V and 3 bases at J, with 10 bases between. The CDR3 bases are TGTGCCAGCAGCTTGATGCAGCTTGACTATGGCTACACCTTC. Translating it yields CASSLMQLDYGYTF.

This chain uses TRBV7-9 with TRBJ1-1; TRBD1 agrees at 7 bases. Germline values: CDR1 SEHNR, CDR2 FQNEAQ (reference sequence). The CDR3 is made up of 15 amino acids. The trim removed 2 bases at V and 3 bases at J, leaving 6 bases unmatched. The CDR3 loop is CASSLTGVSHTEAFF. CDR3 DNA: TGTGCCAGCAGCTTAACAGGGGTTTCTCACACTGAAGCTTTCTTT.

The chain employs TRBV9 and TRBJ2-3; D tentatively reads TRBD1 or TRBD2 (5 bases each). CDR3 length: 15 amino acids. V was shortened by 4 bases and J by 0 bases, with 12 bases between the two germline ends. Germline lookup yields CDR1 SGDLS and CDR2 YYNGEE. The CDR3 region has the DNA TGTGCCAGCAGCCCCTGGGACGGCAGCACAGATACGCAGTATTTT. It is translated as CASSPWDGSTDTQYF.

This clone showed up just a few times. The chain combines TRBV7-8 with TRBJ1-2; tentatively, D is TRBD1 (6 bases). The CDR3 is made up of 14 amino acids. Trimming removed 3 bases at V and 4 bases at J, with 12 bases between. CDR1 is SGHVS, CDR2 FQNEAQ, per germline. The CDR3 protein is CASSLAGASYGYTF. CDR3 coding DNA: TGTGCCAGCAGCTTGGCAGGGGCGAGCTATGGCTACACCTTC.

This rearrangement joins TRBV4-2 to TRBJ1-2; D is unclear. This CDR3 contains 14 residues. CDR1 and CDR2 (germline): LGHNA, YNFKEQ. Trimming removed 3 bases at V and 3 bases at J, with 11 bases between. The CDR3 nucleotides read TGTGCCAGCAGCCACGATACAGCCTACTATGGCTACACCTTC. Translating gives CASSHDTAYYGYTF.

The V gene is TRBV30, the J gene TRBJ1-5, with 8 bases matching TRBD1. Per the germline V gene, CDR1 is GTSNPN and CDR2 is SVGIG (reference sequence). Trimming took 2 bases from V and 0 from J; bases not matched to a gene: 3. The CDR3 totals 15 residues. In nucleotides, the CDR3 is TGTGCCTGGAGTCAGGGGGCATATAGCAATCAGCCCCAGCATTTT. Translation: CAWSQGAYSNQPQHF.

This clone was observed a single time. The V call is TRBV7-2, the J call TRBJ1-2; D remains unclear. The CDR3 runs 13 residues. Germline loops: CDR1 SGHTA, CDR2 FQGNSA. V shed 1 base and J shed 4 bases, with 7 bases lying between them. The CDR3 sequence: CASSLDIAYGYTF. The CDR3 region has the DNA TGTGCCAGCAGCTTAGACATAGCCTATGGCTACACCTTC.

Concerning this clone itself: Other DNA sequences of this sample code for an identical CDR3. This chain connects TRBV7-2 to TRBJ1-6; D possibly corresponds to TRBD1 (6 bases). The length of the CDR3 is 14 residues. Looked up from germline, CDR1 is SGHTA and CDR2 is FQGNSA. Trimming took off 3 bases at V and 4 bases at J, with 7 bases between the two ends. Here the CDR3 reads CASSLGAYNSPLHF. CDR3 coding DNA: TGTGCCAGCAGCTTGGGGGCATATAATTCACCCCTCCACTTT.